This paragraph covers one TCR beta chain sequence. The antigen remains undetermined. This specimen belongs to a study of T cells in tuberculosis. Looking at the study overall: CD1B tetramers identified T cells specific for mycobacterial lipid GMM. A South African cohort included IGRA-negative adolescents, latently infected IGRA-positive adolescents and adults with active tuberculosis.

Generated by immunoSEQ multiplex PCR, the TCRdb table keeps only in-frame clones and is missing some. In the table there are fewer than 40,000 clones, approximately 93% of which are singletons. Unsorted cryopreserved PBMC were sequenced, averaging roughly 100,000 T cells per clinical donor. With V trimmed by 1 base and J by 6 bases, 2 bases remained unmatched. Germline assignment: CDR1 SGHVS and CDR2 FNYEAQ. The CDR3 runs to 15 residues. Whole-study results and caveats: Shorter CDR3-alpha in active tuberculosis partly drove smaller distances.

The sample was PBMCs. The chain carries TRBV7-6 and TRBJ1-5; 11 bases match TRBD1. This clonotype was sampled from a donor aged 10 to 29 with latent tuberculosis or without tuberculosis infection. This CDR3 reads CASSLGGTGGQPQHF. The CDR3 DNA is TGTGCCAGCAGCTTAGGAGGGACAGGGGGTCAGCCCCAGCATTTT.